Following are 28 T cell receptor beta chains from one sample sequenced in a study of vaccination and CD4 T cells after COVID-19. With the Oncomine TCR Beta short-read assay, DNA from cultured CD4+ T cells was sequenced. TCRdb ran MiXCR on the PCR reads and lists one entry per CDR3 protein. This table has over 10,000 distinct CDR3 sequences, approximately 58% appearing once. Regarding treatment: 10-day PBMC culture with coronavirus spike peptide pools or control peptides (ViraFEST assay). For these receptors, no antigen is known. Specimen: CD4+ T cells from blood, cultured in vitro. These TCRs come from a human donor who had recovered from COVID-19.

This chain links TRBV18 with TRBJ2-2; 10 positions agree with TRBD1. The V gene end was trimmed by 3 bases and the J gene end by 4 bases; junction bases not matched to a gene: 5. This CDR3 region has 16 residues. Germline V CDR1 and CDR2: KGHSH, LQKENI. CDR3 in amino acids: CASSPIRDRGTGELFF. The CDR3 coding sequence is TGTGCCAGCTCACCCATCCGGGACAGGGGCACCGGGGAGCTGTTTTTT.

This chain joins TRBV9 and TRBJ1-1; D not resolved. V dropped 1 base and J dropped 5 bases, with 12 bases sitting between them. The germline gives CDR1 SGDLS, CDR2 YYNGEE. CDR3 length equals 14 residues. The CDR3 here is CASSVRSESTEAFF. The CDR3 bases are TGTGCCAGCAGCGTACGGAGTGAATCGACTGAAGCTTTCTTT.

The chain has TRBV20-1 and TRBJ2-7; D remains ambiguous. Germline lookup yields CDR1 DFQATT and CDR2 SNEGSKA (reference sequence). The CDR3 covers 12 residues. With 1 base removed from V and 6 bases from J, the gap between germline ends came to 10 bases. The CDR3 loop is CSARVAWGEQYF. The CDR3 nucleotides are TGCAGTGCTAGAGTGGCGTGGGGCGAGCAGTACTTC.

This chain connects TRBV7-2 to TRBJ1-2, with D hard to call. The V gene lost 7 bases and the J gene lost 1 base, with 13 bases spanning the gap. There are 14 residues in the CDR3. Per the germline V gene, CDR1 is SGHTA and CDR2 is FQGNSA. For the CDR3, the DNA is TGTGCCAGCACCCTCCGGGCAGATAACTATGGCTACACCTTC. It is translated as CASTLRADNYGYTF. Full variable domain (rest looked up from reference TRBV7-2 and TRBJ1-2): GAGVSQSPSNKVTEKGKDVELRCDPISGHTALYWYRQSLGQGLEFLIYFQGNSAPDKSGLPSDRFSAERTGGSVSTLTIQRTQQEDSAVYLCASTLRADNYGYTFGSGTRLTVV.

The chain uses TRBV19 and TRBJ1-4; no definite D call. The CDR3 spans 15 residues. V lost 6 bases to trimming and J lost 0 bases, with 11 bases between them. Germline loops: CDR1 LNHDA, CDR2 SQIVND (reference sequence). The DNA of the CDR3 is TGTGCCAGTAGCGAAGGGAGTCCAACTAATGAAAAACTGTTTTTT. This codes for CASSEGSPTNEKLFF.

The chain combines TRBV27 with TRBJ2-2; perhaps TRBD2 as D (6 bases). V lost 6 bases and J lost 7, with 15 bases in between. The length of the CDR3 is 14 residues. Germline V CDR1 and CDR2: MNHEY, SMNVEV (reference sequence). The CDR3 DNA is TGTGCCAGCAGCCAGGAGGGGCGTATCGGGGAGCTGTTTTTT. Residues: CASSQEGRIGELFF.

The chain recombines TRBV28 with TRBJ1-2; D gene uncertain. CDR3 length: 13 residues. The germline V gene encodes CDR1 MDHEN and CDR2 SYDVKM. V was clipped by 3 bases and J by 1 base, with 6 bases between them. The CDR3 DNA sequence: TGTGCCAGCAGTTTGAGGGTTAACTATGGCTACACCTTC. It encodes CASSLRVNYGYTF.

V and J are TRBV9 and TRBJ2-2; D assignment may be TRBD1 or TRBD2 (5 bases each). The V gene's germline CDR1 is SGDLS and CDR2 YYNGEE. The V end lost 4 bases, the J end lost 6 bases, and 13 bases lay between the germline ends. This CDR3 has 14 residues. The CDR3 nucleotides read TGTGCCAGCAGCCCGCCGAGGGGTCCCGGGGAGCTGTTTTTT. Amino acid sequence: CASSPPRGPGELFF.

V is TRBV7-8 and J is TRBJ2-7, with TRBD2 as a possible D gene (5 bases). Trimming took 0 bases from V and 6 from J, leaving 9 bases between them. Germline loops: CDR1 SGHVS, CDR2 FQNEAQ. This CDR3 spans 13 amino acids. This CDR3 reads CASSLAGSSEQYF. DNA for the CDR3: TGTGCCAGCAGCTTAGCAGGGAGCTCCGAGCAGTACTTC.

V and J are TRBV20-1 and TRBJ2-7, with 9 nucleotides matching TRBD2. This CDR3 comprises 12 residues. Germline trimming cut 5 bases from V and 6 bases from J; bases unmatched to any gene: 5. CDR1 and CDR2 (germline): DFQATT, SNEGSKA (reference sequence). This CDR3 is CSAYSGSSEQYF. CDR3 sequence (DNA): TGCAGTGCTTATAGCGGGAGTTCCGAGCAGTACTTC.

This clonotype has just a few counts. The chain has TRBV5-4 and TRBJ2-7; TRBD2 matches 7 bases. Germline V gene lookup returns CDR1 SGHNT and CDR2 YYREEE (reference sequence). The CDR3 covers 15 residues. V lost 4 bases and J lost 6; bases outside the gene matches: 13. The CDR3 sequence is CASSENRGRAFEQYF. As DNA, the CDR3 is TGTGCCAGCAGCGAAAACAGAGGGAGGGCCTTCGAGCAGTACTTC.

This clonotype has just a few counts. The V call is TRBV4-2, the J call TRBJ1-2; tentatively, D is TRBD1 (5 bases). The germline V gene has CDR1 LGHNA and CDR2 YNFKEQ. The ends were cut back, 3 bases at V and 3 bases at J, with 8 bases in the middle. The CDR3 runs 13 residues. This CDR3 is CASSQGTDYGYTF. CDR3 nucleotide sequence: TGTGCCAGCAGCCAGGGGACTGACTATGGCTACACCTTC.

The chain is built from TRBV10-3 and TRBJ1-6, with D perhaps TRBD1 (5 bases). CDR3 length: 13 residues. Between the trimmed V and J ends, which lost 6 bases and 9 bases, there was a span of 12 bases. Germline assignment: CDR1 ENHRY and CDR2 SYGVKD. CDR3 in amino acids: CAISRESGSPLHF. For the CDR3, the DNA is TGTGCCATCAGCAGGGAGAGTGGTTCACCCCTCCACTTT.

The V and J genes are TRBV19 and TRBJ1-5; TRBD1 is a possible D gene (6 bases). From germline, CDR1 is LNHDA and CDR2 SQIVND (reference sequence). V lost 10 bases and J lost 7, with 17 bases in between. The CDR3 has 13 residues. The CDR3 protein is CATAGGAGQPQHF. For the CDR3, the DNA is TGTGCCACCGCGGGGGGGGCAGGGCAGCCCCAGCATTTT.

The rearrangement links TRBV9 to TRBJ1-2; D may be TRBD1 (5 bases). The CDR3 is 14 amino acids. Trimming cost V 0 bases and J 7 bases, with 13 bases left between them. Germline V CDR1 and CDR2: SGDLS, YYNGEE. CDR3 sequence: CASSVGVGAGGYTF. The CDR3 DNA reads TGTGCCAGCAGCGTAGGGGTAGGGGCCGGTGGCTACACCTTC.

The table lists this clonotype with a count of one. This chain uses TRBV10-3 with TRBJ2-7, with D possibly TRBD1 on 7 matching bases. CDR3 size: 13 residues. V shed 4 bases and J shed 5 bases, with 12 bases lying between them. Germline-derived CDR1 and CDR2 are ENHRY and SYGVKD. In DNA, the CDR3 is TGTGCCATCAGTGGAGCAGGGGGGAACGAGCAGTACTTC. Encoded protein: CAISGAGGNEQYF.

This chain connects TRBV7-2 to TRBJ2-3, with 7 bases aligning to TRBD1. The V gene end was trimmed by 0 bases and the J gene end by 0 bases; junction bases not matched to a gene: 6. Germline V gene data show CDR1 as SGHTA and CDR2 as FQGNSA. The CDR3 is 17 amino acids. CDR3 loop: CASSLADRWSSTDTQYF. CDR3 in DNA: TGTGCCAGCAGCTTAGCGGACAGGTGGTCTAGCACAGATACGCAGTATTTT.

The chain recombines TRBV15 with TRBJ2-3; no firm D call. The germline CDR1 and CDR2 sequences are LNHNV and YYDKDF (reference sequence). CDR3 length: 13 amino acids. V gave up 0 bases and J gave up 4 bases, with 5 bases separating them. The chain's CDR3 is CATSRDRPDTQYF. CDR3 in DNA: TGTGCCACCAGCAGAGATCGCCCAGATACGCAGTATTTT.

A few counts support this clonotype. This chain uses TRBV6-2 or TRBV6-3 with TRBJ2-3; TRBD2 aligns across 14 bases. CDR1 and CDR2 (germline): MNHEY, SVGEGT. Unmatched junction bases numbered 10, after V lost 4 bases and J lost 7 bases. There are 17 residues in the CDR3. CDR3 nucleotide sequence: TGTGCCAGCAGTTCCCGCCGACTAGCGGGGGGGCCGTATACGCAGTATTTT. Translated: CASSSRRLAGGPYTQYF.

The J gene is TRBJ2-3, the V gene TRBV5-4; a possible D gene is TRBD2 (6 bases). The germline CDR1 and CDR2 sequences are SGHNT and YYREEE (reference sequence). Trimming pared 3 bases from V and 6 bases from J, leaving 17 bases between. The CDR3 sequence is 15 residues long. This CDR3 reads CASSSGTDVLDTQYF. The CDR3 nucleotides are TGTGCCAGCAGCTCCGGGACTGACGTCTTGGATACGCAGTATTTT.

The gene calls are TRBV2 and TRBJ2-1; possibly TRBD2 for D (7 bases). The V end lost 6 bases, the J end lost 2 bases, and 17 bases lay between the germline ends. CDR3 length: 16 amino acids. Germline-derived CDR1 and CDR2 are SNHLY and FYNNEI. Here the CDR3 DNA reads TGTGCCAGCAGGTTGGACCCGGGGGGCACCTACAATGAGCAGTTCTTC. It is translated as CASRLDPGGTYNEQFF.

The CDR3 bases are TGCGGGACCACTAATCAAGGGAGCACAGATACGCAGTATTTT. It translates to CGTTNQGSTDTQYF. This rearrangement joins TRBV20-1 to TRBJ2-3; D is tentatively TRBD1 or TRBD2 (5 bases each). The CDR3 sequence is 14 residues long. CDR1 is DFQATT and CDR2 is SNEGSKA in the germline V gene (reference sequence).

As to this clonotype: One junction end disagrees with the germline gene, perhaps due to a read error. This chain joins TRBV6-1 and TRBJ1-6; D uncertain. CDR1 is MNHNS, CDR2 SASEGT, per germline. The CDR3 extends over 16 amino acids. As DNA, the CDR3 is TGTGCCAGCAGCCGAGAGGGTGCCTTCTATAATTCTCCCCTCCACTTT. Translated: CASSREGAFYNSPLHF.

The chain combines TRBV11-2 with TRBJ1-6; possibly TRBD1 for D (5 bases). Trimming left V 5 bases short and J 7 bases short, with 9 bases between. The CDR3 is 13 amino acids. Germline assignment: CDR1 SGHAT and CDR2 FQNNGV. The CDR3 loop is CASSPGGNSPLHF. CDR3 nucleotide sequence: TGTGCCAGCAGCCCCGGGGGAAATTCACCCCTCCACTTT.

V and J are TRBV4-3 and TRBJ1-2; 8 nucleotides align to TRBD1. Per the germline V gene, CDR1 is LGHNA and CDR2 is YSLEER. This CDR3 has 14 residues. V lost 5 bases to trimming and J lost 3 bases; unmatched junction nucleotides: 5. CDR3 sequence (DNA): TGCGCCAGCAGCTATGGGACAGGCGACTATGGCTACACCTTC. Translated, it gives CASSYGTGDYGYTF.

This clonotype was detected a few times. The CDR3 DNA sequence: TGCGCCAGCAGCCGGACAGGGCGTGAAAAACTGTTTTTT. Protein: CASSRTGREKLFF. The V call is TRBV10-1, the J call TRBJ1-4; 8 positions match TRBD1. Germline CDR1 and CDR2: WNHNN and SYGVQD (reference sequence). This CDR3 has 13 amino acids. Germline trimming cut 6 bases from V and 7 bases from J; bases unmatched to any gene: 4.

This clonotype was observed a handful of times. This chain joins TRBV20-1 and TRBJ1-6; 8 bases are a match to TRBD1. V dropped 5 bases and J dropped 8; count of bases not matched to a gene: 5. In germline, CDR1 is DFQATT, CDR2 SNEGSKA (reference sequence). This CDR3 region has 13 residues. This CDR3 is CSARTGTHSPLHF. The CDR3, as DNA: TGCAGTGCTCGGACAGGGACTCATTCACCCCTCCACTTT.

The V and J genes are TRBV6-1 and TRBJ1-6; possibly TRBD1 for D (5 bases). Per the germline V gene, CDR1 is MNHNS and CDR2 is SASEGT. This CDR3 has 14 amino acids. V was cut by 6 bases and J by 14 bases, with 20 bases left in between. In nucleotides, the CDR3 is TGTGCCAGCAGCGGGAGGCTAGGGGAGGCGGCCCTCCACTTT. Translated: CASSGRLGEAALHF.